One and the same sample provided the 21 T cell receptor beta chains below, sequenced in a study of blood T cell repertoires in COVID-19. Produced via immunoSEQ multiplex PCR; TCRdb's table is partial and in-frame only. Altogether some 150,000 clones are present, around four fifths being singletons, with the ten largest covering about 3.1%. Sequencing used peripheral blood. These receptors originate from a woman aged 40 to 50 with active or convalescent COVID-19.

Here the CDR3 DNA reads TGTGCCGCCCAGGTGGACACTCGATCACCCCTCCACTTT. It codes for CAAQVDTRSPLHF. This chain uses TRBV6-5 with TRBJ1-6, with D possibly matching TRBD1 (5 bases). Looked up from germline, CDR1 is MNHEY and CDR2 is SVGAGI. This CDR3 contains 13 residues. The germline V and J ends were trimmed by 11 bases and 10 bases, with 18 bases remaining between them.

The V gene is TRBV29-1, the J gene TRBJ1-5; the match to TRBD1 covers 11 bases. The CDR3 length is 14 residues. J lost 6 bases, V lost 7 bases, and 8 bases had no gene match. The germline CDR1 and CDR2 sequences are SQVTM and ANQGSEA. The CDR3 bases are TGCAGCGACCGTCGGACAGGGGGCGGTCAGCCCCAGCATTTT. Amino acids: CSDRRTGGGQPQHF.

The CDR3 reads CASSLYNYGYTF. The CDR3 nucleotides are TGTGCCAGCAGCCTGTATAACTATGGCTACACCTTC. J is TRBJ1-2 and V is TRBV2; no firm D call. V lost 6 bases, J lost 1 base, and 6 bases lay in between. CDR1 is SNHLY and CDR2 is FYNNEI in the germline V gene. The CDR3 covers 12 residues.

In its sample, this clone was seen once. This chain uses TRBV7-6 with TRBJ2-2; 9 nucleotides line up with TRBD1. After removal of 6 bases from V and 3 bases from J, the junction contained 5 bases not matched to a gene. The CDR3 loop spans 15 amino acids. Per the germline V gene, CDR1 is SGHVS and CDR2 is FNYEAQ. In nucleotides, the CDR3 is TGTGCCAGCAGGAGCGACAGGGGGGACACCGGGGAGCTGTTTTTT. It is translated as CASRSDRGDTGELFF.

The chain uses TRBV6-1 and TRBJ2-6; a possible D gene is TRBD2 (6 bases). This CDR3 has 15 amino acids. V lost 7 bases, J lost 4 bases, and 14 bases lay in between. CDR1 and CDR2 from the germline V gene are MNHNS and SASEGT. In DNA, the CDR3 is TGTGCCAGCACCCCGGAGGGGTCCGGGGCCAACGTCCTGACTTTC. This sequence encodes CASTPEGSGANVLTF.

The chain combines TRBV28 with TRBJ1-3; D perhaps matches TRBD1 (5 bases). V lost 4 bases and J 2 bases, leaving 9 bases between the germline ends. The CDR3 extends over 14 amino acids. Germline V gives CDR1 MDHEN, CDR2 SYDVKM. The CDR3 region is CASSSRQTGNTIYF. CDR3 bases: TGTGCCAGCAGTTCCAGACAGACTGGAAACACCATATATTTT.

This chain uses TRBV2 with TRBJ1-4; 7 bases fit TRBD1. The germline V gene encodes CDR1 SNHLY and CDR2 FYNNEI. V was clipped by 4 bases and J by 7 bases; unmatched bases: 3. The CDR3 is made up of 13 amino acids. The CDR3 loop reads CASSGRGREKLFF. CDR3 in DNA: TGTGCCAGCAGTGGAAGGGGGCGTGAAAAACTGTTTTTT. Full variable domain (rest looked up from reference TRBV2 and TRBJ1-4): EPEVTQTPSHQVTQMGQEVILRCVPISNHLYFYWYRQILGQKVEFLVSFYNNEISEKSEIFDDQFSVERPDGSNFTLKIRSTKLEDSAMYFCASSGRGREKLFFGSGTQLSVL.

The V call is TRBV5-1, the J call TRBJ2-5, with 10 bases fitting TRBD2. This CDR3 has 14 amino acids. V lost 0 bases, J lost 5 bases, and 1 base stayed unmatched. From germline, CDR1 is SGHRS and CDR2 YFSETQ. CDR3 DNA sequence: TGCGCCAGCAGCTTGGTTAGCGGGAGGGAGACCCAGTACTTC. Its translation is CASSLVSGRETQYF. The full variable domain, rest sourced from reference TRBV5-1 and TRBJ2-5, is KAGVTQTPRYLIKTRGQQVTLSCSPISGHRSVSWYQQTPGQGLQFLFEYFSETQRNKGNFPGRFSGRQFSNSRSEMNVSTLELGDSALYLCASSLVSGRETQYFGPGTRLLVL.

The chain has TRBV6-1 and TRBJ1-4, with D perhaps TRBD1 (6 bases). The CDR3 loop spans 16 amino acids. The V end lost 3 bases, the J end lost 7 bases, and 18 bases lay between the germline ends. From germline, CDR1 is MNHNS and CDR2 SASEGT. CDR3 sequence: CASSDYHTVGGEKLFF. The CDR3 nucleotides read TGTGCCAGCAGTGACTACCACACGGTAGGGGGTGAAAAACTGTTTTTT.

The chain combines TRBV19 with TRBJ2-5; D perhaps matches TRBD1 (8 bases). Trimming stripped 8 bases from V and 7 bases from J, with 20 bases between. The CDR3 loop spans 14 amino acids. Germline CDR1 LNHDA, CDR2 SQIVND (reference sequence). The CDR3 DNA reads TGTGCCAGTTCGGACAGGGAGGGCCTGGGGACCCAGTACTTC. The encoded protein is CASSDREGLGTQYF.

This sequence joins TRBV28 and TRBJ2-1, with a tentative D call TRBD2 (6 bases). Deletions cut 5 bases from V and 2 bases from J, with 10 bases between. The CDR3 runs 14 residues. Germline V gene sequence: CDR1 MDHEN, CDR2 SYDVKM. CDR3 sequence reads: CASSPEGPYNEQFF. The CDR3 region has the DNA TGTGCCAGCAGTCCGGAGGGACCCTACAATGAGCAGTTCTTC.

This sequence joins TRBV6-5 and TRBJ1-4; 7 bases are shared with TRBD1. Germline lookup yields CDR1 MNHEY and CDR2 SVGAGI. The CDR3 spans 15 residues. V gave up 7 bases and J gave up 7 bases; unmatched junction bases: 12. CDR3 loop: CASIFGNRGREKLFF. CDR3 nucleotide sequence: TGTGCCAGCATCTTCGGGAACAGGGGTCGTGAAAAACTGTTTTTT.

In this sample, this clone turned up a few times. This chain uses TRBV10-3 with TRBJ1-3; maybe TRBD1 (5 bases). The germline gives CDR1 ENHRY, CDR2 SYGVKD. This CDR3 contains 15 residues. Trimming cost V 6 bases and J 4 bases, with 16 bases left between them. The CDR3 sequence is CAIRADSSVGNTIYF. CDR3 sequence (DNA): TGTGCCATCAGGGCTGACAGCAGCGTCGGAAACACCATATATTTT.

V is TRBV19 and J is TRBJ2-7; D may be TRBD1 (7 bases). Germline CDR1 is LNHDA and CDR2 is SQIVND (reference sequence). CDR3 length: 15 amino acids. V lost 7 bases, J lost 2 bases, and 18 bases lay in between. For the CDR3, the DNA is TGTGCCAGTACGGGGGATGAGACAGGGACCTACGAGCAGTACTTC. Translation: CASTGDETGTYEQYF.

This sequence joins TRBV28 and TRBJ2-1; 8 bases align to TRBD1. This CDR3 has 13 amino acids. The germline gives CDR1 MDHEN, CDR2 SYDVKM. The ends lost 5 bases at V and 12 bases at J; junction bases unmatched: 9. The CDR3 protein is CASSAPTGTGQFF. For the CDR3, the DNA is TGTGCCAGCAGTGCCCCGACAGGGACAGGGCAGTTCTTC.

V and J are TRBV6-2 or TRBV6-3 and TRBJ1-5; a weak D match, TRBD1 (6 bases). There are 15 residues in the CDR3. CDR1 is MNHEY and CDR2 is SVGEGT in the germline V gene. Trimming took 7 bases from V and 5 from J, leaving 18 bases between them. CDR3 sequence (DNA): TGTGCCAGCACCCCAGTAGGGGGAGCAGATCAGCCCCAGCATTTT. This encodes CASTPVGGADQPQHF.

The chain couples TRBV2 to TRBJ1-1; perhaps TRBD1 as D (6 bases). The V gene's germline CDR1 is SNHLY and CDR2 FYNNEI. The CDR3 covers 12 residues. The ends were cut back, 1 base at V and 12 bases at J, with 12 bases in the middle. The CDR3 DNA reads as TGTGCCAGCAGTGAAGTAACAGGGACGACTTTCTTT. Its translation: CASSEVTGTTFF.

The J gene is TRBJ1-2, the V gene TRBV19; 10 bases are a match to TRBD1. The CDR3 has 15 residues. Germline V gene sequence: CDR1 LNHDA, CDR2 SQIVND (reference sequence). The ends lost 6 bases at V and 4 bases at J; junction bases unmatched: 8. Here the CDR3 DNA reads TGTGCCAGTAGGGAAACGACAGGGGGCTCCTATGGCTACACCTTC. This gives the protein CASRETTGGSYGYTF.

The gene calls are TRBV6-1 and TRBJ2-7, with 7 bases identical to TRBD2. Trimming cost V 10 bases and J 2 bases; bases outside gene matches: 14. Germline CDR1 MNHNS, CDR2 SASEGT. This CDR3 spans 15 amino acids. For the CDR3, the DNA is TGTGCCACCTCAGACCCAGTTGGGGGGGCCTACGAGCAGTACTTC. The encoded protein is CATSDPVGGAYEQYF.

The V and J genes are TRBV5-6 and TRBJ1-3; D gene uncertain. V was trimmed by 2 bases and J by 4 bases, leaving 7 bases between them. This CDR3 is built from 13 residues. CDR1 is SGHDT and CDR2 is YYEEEE in the germline V gene. In nucleotides, the CDR3 is TGTGCCAGCAGCTTAGCCGAAGGAAACACCATATATTTT. Protein: CASSLAEGNTIYF.

The J gene is TRBJ1-1, the V gene TRBV28; D gene ambiguous. From germline, CDR1 is MDHEN and CDR2 SYDVKM. The CDR3 loop spans 15 amino acids. With 1 base removed from V and 0 bases from J, the gap between germline ends came to 9 bases. CDR3 in DNA: TGTGCCAGCAGTTTATTATCAGCGATGAACACTGAAGCTTTCTTT. Protein product: CASSLLSAMNTEAFF.